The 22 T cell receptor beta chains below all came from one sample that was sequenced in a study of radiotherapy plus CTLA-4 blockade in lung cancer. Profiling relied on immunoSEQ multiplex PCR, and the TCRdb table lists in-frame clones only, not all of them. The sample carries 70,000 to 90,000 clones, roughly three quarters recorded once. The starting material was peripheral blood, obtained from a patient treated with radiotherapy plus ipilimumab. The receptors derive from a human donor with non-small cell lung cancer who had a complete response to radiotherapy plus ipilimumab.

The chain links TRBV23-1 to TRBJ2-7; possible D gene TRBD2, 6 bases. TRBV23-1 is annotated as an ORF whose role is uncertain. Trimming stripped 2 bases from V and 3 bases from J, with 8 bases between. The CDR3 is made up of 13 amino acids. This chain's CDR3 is CASSQTGDYEQYV. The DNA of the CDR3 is TGCGCCAGCAGTCAAACGGGGGACTACGAGCAGTACGTC.

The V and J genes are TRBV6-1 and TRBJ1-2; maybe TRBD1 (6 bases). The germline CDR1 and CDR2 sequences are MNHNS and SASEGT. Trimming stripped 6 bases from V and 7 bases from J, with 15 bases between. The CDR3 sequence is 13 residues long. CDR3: CASRAGGALGYTF. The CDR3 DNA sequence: TGTGCCAGCAGGGCCGGGGGCGCGCTTGGCTACACCTTC.

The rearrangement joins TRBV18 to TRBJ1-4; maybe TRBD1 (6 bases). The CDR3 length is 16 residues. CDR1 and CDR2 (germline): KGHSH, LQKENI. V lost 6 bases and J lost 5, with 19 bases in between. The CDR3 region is CASSQSSGQKNEKLFF. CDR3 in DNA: TGTGCCAGCTCGCAGTCCTCAGGACAGAAAAATGAAAAACTGTTTTTT.

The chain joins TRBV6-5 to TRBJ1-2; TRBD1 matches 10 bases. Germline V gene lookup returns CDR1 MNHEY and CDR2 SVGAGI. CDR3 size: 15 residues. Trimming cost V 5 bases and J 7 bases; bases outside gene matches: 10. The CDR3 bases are TGTGCCAGCAGTAACCGGGACAGGGGTTTTCTTGGCTACACCTTC. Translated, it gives CASSNRDRGFLGYTF.

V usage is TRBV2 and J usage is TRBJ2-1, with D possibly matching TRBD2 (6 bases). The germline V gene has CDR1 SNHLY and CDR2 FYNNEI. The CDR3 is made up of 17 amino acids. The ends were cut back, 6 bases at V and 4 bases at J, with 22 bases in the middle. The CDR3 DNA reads TGTGCCAGCAGAGGGACTGGCTCCGGTCGGGGGTACAATGAGCAGTTCTTC. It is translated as CASRGTGSGRGYNEQFF. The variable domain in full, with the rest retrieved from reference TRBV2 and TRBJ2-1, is EPEVTQTPSHQVTQMGQEVILRCVPISNHLYFYWYRQILGQKVEFLVSFYNNEISEKSEIFDDQFSVERPDGSNFTLKIRSTKLEDSAMYFCASRGTGSGRGYNEQFFGPGTRLTVL.

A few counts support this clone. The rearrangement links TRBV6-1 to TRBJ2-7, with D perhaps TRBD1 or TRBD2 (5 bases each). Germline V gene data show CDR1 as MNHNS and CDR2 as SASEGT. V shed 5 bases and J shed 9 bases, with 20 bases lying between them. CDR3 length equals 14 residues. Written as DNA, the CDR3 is TGTGCCAGCAGTAAACGGGACGGCGCTATCGGGCAGTACTTC. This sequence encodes CASSKRDGAIGQYF.

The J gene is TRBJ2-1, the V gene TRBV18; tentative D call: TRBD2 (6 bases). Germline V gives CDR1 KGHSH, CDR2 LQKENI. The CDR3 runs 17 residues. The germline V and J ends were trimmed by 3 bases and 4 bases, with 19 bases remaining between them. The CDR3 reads CASSPNRGGIAYNEQFF. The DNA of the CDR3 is TGTGCCAGCTCACCCAACCGTGGGGGGATCGCGTACAATGAGCAGTTCTTC.

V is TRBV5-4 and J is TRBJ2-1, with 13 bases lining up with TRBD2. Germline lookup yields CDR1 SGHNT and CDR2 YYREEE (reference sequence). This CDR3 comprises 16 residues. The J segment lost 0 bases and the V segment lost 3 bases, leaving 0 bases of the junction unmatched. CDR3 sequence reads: CASSWTSGSSYNEQFF. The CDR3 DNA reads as TGTGCCAGCAGCTGGACTAGCGGGAGCTCCTACAATGAGCAGTTCTTC.

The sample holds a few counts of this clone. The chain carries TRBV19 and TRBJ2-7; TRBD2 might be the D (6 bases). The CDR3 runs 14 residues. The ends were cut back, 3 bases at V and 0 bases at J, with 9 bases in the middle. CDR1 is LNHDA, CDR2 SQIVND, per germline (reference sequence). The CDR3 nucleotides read TGTGCCAGTAGTATGGCGGGGAACTCCTACGAGCAGTACTTC. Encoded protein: CASSMAGNSYEQYF.

CDR3 residues: CASSKRQYYEQYV. The CDR3 bases are TGTGCCAGCAGCAAACGACAGTACTACGAGCAGTACGTC. The chain joins TRBV21-1 to TRBJ2-7; the listed D gene, TRBD1, was not tested against the DNA. TRBV21-1 is recorded as a pseudogene. The length of the CDR3 is 13 residues.

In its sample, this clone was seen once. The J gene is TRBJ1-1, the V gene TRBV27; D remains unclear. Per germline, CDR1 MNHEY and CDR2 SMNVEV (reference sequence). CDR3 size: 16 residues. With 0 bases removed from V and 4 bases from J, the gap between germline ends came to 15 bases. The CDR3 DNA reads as TGTGCCAGCAGTTTATCATCGGGCGGGCGCGGCACTGAAGCTTTCTTT. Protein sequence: CASSLSSGGRGTEAFF.

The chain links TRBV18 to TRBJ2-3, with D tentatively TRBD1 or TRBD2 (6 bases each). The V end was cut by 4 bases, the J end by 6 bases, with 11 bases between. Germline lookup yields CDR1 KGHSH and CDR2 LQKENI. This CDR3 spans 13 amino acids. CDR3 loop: CASSLGGIDTQYF. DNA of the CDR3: TGTGCCAGCTCACTCGGGGGCATCGATACGCAGTATTTT.

In DNA, the CDR3 is TGTGCCAGCAGCTTAACGGCAGGGAACACTGAAGCTTTCTTT. Protein product: CASSLTAGNTEAFF. The rearrangement links TRBV11-2 to TRBJ1-1; the D is unclear. Trimming removed 2 bases from V and 1 base from J, with 8 bases in between. Germline values: CDR1 SGHAT, CDR2 FQNNGV. The CDR3 is made up of 14 amino acids.

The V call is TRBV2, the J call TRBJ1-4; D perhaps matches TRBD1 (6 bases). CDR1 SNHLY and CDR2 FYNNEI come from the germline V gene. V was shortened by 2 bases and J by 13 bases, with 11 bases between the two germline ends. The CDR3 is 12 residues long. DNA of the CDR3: TGTGCCAGCAGTGAACGGACAGCCGGACTGTTTTTT. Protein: CASSERTAGLFF. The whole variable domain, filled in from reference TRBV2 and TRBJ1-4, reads EPEVTQTPSHQVTQMGQEVILRCVPISNHLYFYWYRQILGQKVEFLVSFYNNEISEKSEIFDDQFSVERPDGSNFTLKIRSTKLEDSAMYFCASSERTAGLFFGSGTQLSVL.

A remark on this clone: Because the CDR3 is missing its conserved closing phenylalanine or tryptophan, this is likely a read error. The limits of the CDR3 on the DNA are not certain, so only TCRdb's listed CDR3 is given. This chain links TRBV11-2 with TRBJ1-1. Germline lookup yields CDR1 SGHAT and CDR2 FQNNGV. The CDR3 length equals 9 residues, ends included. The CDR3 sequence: CASSQCYAR.

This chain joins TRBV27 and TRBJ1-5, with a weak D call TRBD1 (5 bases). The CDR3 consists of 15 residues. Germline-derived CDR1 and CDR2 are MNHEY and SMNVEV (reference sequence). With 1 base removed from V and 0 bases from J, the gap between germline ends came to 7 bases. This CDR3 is CASSLWGYSNQPQHF. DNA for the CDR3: TGTGCCAGCAGTTTATGGGGGTATAGCAATCAGCCCCAGCATTTT.

DNA of the CDR3: TGTGCCAGCAGCTTAGCAGTCTCCGGATATGGCTACACCTTC. The encoded protein is CASSLAVSGYGYTF. The rearrangement links TRBV7-6 to TRBJ1-2; D is uncertain. From germline, CDR1 is SGHVS and CDR2 FNYEAQ. This CDR3 is built from 14 residues. V was shortened by 0 bases and J by 5 bases, with 10 bases between the two germline ends. The full variable domain, with the rest looked up from reference TRBV7-6 and TRBJ1-2, is GAGVSQSPRYKVTKRGQDVALRCDPISGHVSLYWYRQALGQGPEFLTYFNYEAQQDKSGLPNDRFSAERPEGSISTLTIQRTEQRDSAMYRCASSLAVSGYGYTFGSGTRLTVV.

The chain's CDR3 is CASSELGGVYEQYV. CDR3 nucleotide sequence: TGTGCCAGCAGCGAACTAGGAGGGGTCTACGAGCAGTACGTC. This sequence joins TRBV11-3 and TRBJ2-7, with D tentatively TRBD2 (6 bases). There are 14 residues in the CDR3. From germline, CDR1 is SGHNT and CDR2 YENEEA. Trimming shortened V by 5 bases and J by 3 bases, and 14 bases separated the two germline ends.

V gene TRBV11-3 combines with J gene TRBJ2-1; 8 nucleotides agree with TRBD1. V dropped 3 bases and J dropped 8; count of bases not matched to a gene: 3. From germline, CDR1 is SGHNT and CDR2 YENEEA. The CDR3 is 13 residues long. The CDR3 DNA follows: TGTGCCAGCAGCTTCGACAGGGGAGATGAGCAGTTCTTC. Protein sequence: CASSFDRGDEQFF. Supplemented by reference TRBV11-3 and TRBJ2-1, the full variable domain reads EAGVVQSPRYKIIEKKQPVAFWCNPISGHNTLYWYLQNLGQGPELLIRYENEEAVDDSQLPKDRFSAERLKGVDSTLKIQPAELGDSAVYLCASSFDRGDEQFFGPGTRLTVL.

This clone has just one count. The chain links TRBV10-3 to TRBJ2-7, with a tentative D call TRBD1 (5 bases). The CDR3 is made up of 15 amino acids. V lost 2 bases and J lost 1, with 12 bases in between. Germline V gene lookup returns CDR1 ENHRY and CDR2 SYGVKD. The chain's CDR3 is CAISEGRDPSYEQYV. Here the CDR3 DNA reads TGTGCCATCAGTGAGGGCAGGGATCCATCCTACGAGCAGTACGTC.

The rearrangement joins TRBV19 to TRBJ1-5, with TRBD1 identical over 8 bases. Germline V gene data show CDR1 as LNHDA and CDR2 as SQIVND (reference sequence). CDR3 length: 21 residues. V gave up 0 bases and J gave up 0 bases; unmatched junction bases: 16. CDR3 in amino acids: CASSIDGARTGLWYSNQPQHF. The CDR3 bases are TGTGCCAGTAGTATAGACGGAGCGAGGACAGGGCTGTGGTATAGCAATCAGCCCCAGCATTTT.

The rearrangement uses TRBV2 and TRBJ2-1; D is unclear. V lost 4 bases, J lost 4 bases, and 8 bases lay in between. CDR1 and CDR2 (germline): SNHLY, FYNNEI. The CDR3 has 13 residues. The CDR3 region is CASSVSEYNEQFF. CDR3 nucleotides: TGTGCCAGCAGTGTGAGCGAGTACAATGAGCAGTTCTTC.